These 9 T cell receptor beta chains originate from one sample sequenced in a study of beta chain features in type 1 diabetes. The entirety of the isolated RNA underwent reverse transcription, so expressed TCRB transcripts were sequenced. Repertoires were generated with immunoSEQ multiplex PCR, while TCRdb's copy carries only in-frame clones and drops some. The data show hundreds of thousands of clones, 10% to 12% seen once. The sample consisted of naive CD4+ T cells from blood. Every receptor here comes from a woman aged 18-29 years in good health.

This clone has just a few counts. The chain carries TRBV29-1 and TRBJ2-5, with TRBD1 identical over 7 bases. Germline lookup yields CDR1 SQVTM and CDR2 ANQGSEA. V lost 6 bases to trimming and J lost 4 bases; unmatched junction nucleotides: 11. This CDR3 region has 14 residues. This chain's CDR3 is CSVKRDSQGETQYF. The DNA of the CDR3 is TGCAGCGTGAAAAGGGACAGCCAGGGAGAGACCCAGTACTTC. Drawing the rest from reference TRBV29-1 and TRBJ2-5, the complete variable domain is SAVISQKPSRDICQRGTSLTIQCQVDSQVTMMFWYRQQPGQSLTLIATANQGSEATYESGFVIDKFPISRPNLTFSTLTVSNMSPEDSSIYLCSVKRDSQGETQYFGPGTRLLVL.

This clone has a handful of counts. The rearrangement links TRBV27 to TRBJ1-2; D uncertain. The V gene lost 8 bases and the J gene lost 4 bases, with 14 bases spanning the gap. The CDR3 runs 13 residues. Germline V gene lookup returns CDR1 MNHEY and CDR2 SMNVEV (reference sequence). This CDR3 is CASWNFPGYGYTF. The CDR3 DNA sequence: TGTGCCAGCTGGAATTTCCCGGGCTATGGCTACACCTTC.

This clone was picked up a small number of times. This chain's CDR3 is CASSIGQGGQETQYF. CDR3 sequence (DNA): TGTGCCAGTAGTATAGGGCAGGGGGGCCAAGAGACCCAGTACTTC. The V call is TRBV19, the J call TRBJ2-5, with D tentatively TRBD1 (7 bases). The V and J ends lost 1 base and 1 base respectively, with 10 bases between them. CDR1 and CDR2 from the germline V gene are LNHDA and SQIVND (reference sequence). CDR3 size: 15 residues.

In this sample, this clone turned up a few times. This chain joins TRBV28 and TRBJ2-3; D gene ambiguous. This CDR3 is built from 11 residues. Per germline, CDR1 MDHEN and CDR2 SYDVKM. V lost 3 bases and J 5 bases, leaving 3 bases between the germline ends. Written as DNA, the CDR3 is TGTGCCAGCAGTTTGGGAGATACGCAGTATTTT. It yields the protein CASSLGDTQYF.

The chain joins TRBV25-1 to TRBJ1-1; D is ambiguous. Germline V gene sequence: CDR1 MGHDK, CDR2 SYGVNS. CDR3 length: 15 amino acids. The V and J ends lost 8 bases and 6 bases respectively, with 22 bases between them. The CDR3 sequence: CASGTRQKGSAEAFF. The CDR3 nucleotides read TGTGCCAGCGGAACGCGCCAAAAGGGATCCGCTGAAGCTTTCTTT.

This clone has a handful of counts. V and J are TRBV2 and TRBJ2-1; 15 bases line up with TRBD2. The V and J ends lost 6 bases and 6 bases, in that order; junction bases with no gene match: 0. This CDR3 has 14 amino acids. CDR1 SNHLY and CDR2 FYNNEI come from the germline V gene. The CDR3 loop is CASRGLAGGNEQFF. The CDR3 DNA reads as TGTGCCAGCAGGGGACTAGCGGGAGGCAATGAGCAGTTCTTC.

This clone was seen more than once but under ten times. The chain employs TRBV5-1 and TRBJ2-1; TRBD2 matches 9 bases. The CDR3 loop spans 14 amino acids. Germline V gene data show CDR1 as SGHRS and CDR2 as YFSETQ. The trim removed 4 bases at V and 4 bases at J, leaving 3 bases unmatched. CDR3 amino acids: CASSRLAGYNEQFF. The CDR3 bases are TGCGCCAGCAGCCGGCTAGCGGGGTACAATGAGCAGTTCTTC. Full variable domain (remainder filled in from reference TRBV5-1 and TRBJ2-1): KAGVTQTPRYLIKTRGQQVTLSCSPISGHRSVSWYQQTPGQGLQFLFEYFSETQRNKGNFPGRFSGRQFSNSRSEMNVSTLELGDSALYLCASSRLAGYNEQFFGPGTRLTVL.

This clone was seen a handful of times. CDR3 loop: CSVESPGVGSYNEQFF. CDR3 nucleotide sequence: TGCAGCGTTGAAAGTCCAGGAGTTGGCTCCTACAATGAGCAGTTCTTC. The rearrangement joins TRBV29-1 to TRBJ2-1; D not certain. In germline, CDR1 is SQVTM, CDR2 ANQGSEA. CDR3 size: 16 residues. With 2 bases removed from V and 0 bases from J, the gap between germline ends came to 14 bases.

This clone has just a few counts. The J gene is TRBJ2-1, the V gene TRBV18; TRBD2 agrees at 8 bases. The J segment lost 8 bases and the V segment lost 4 bases, leaving 10 bases of the junction unmatched. There are 15 residues in the CDR3. Germline CDR1 and CDR2: KGHSH and LQKENI. CDR3 in amino acids: CASSRTIAGTDEQFF. In nucleotides, the CDR3 is TGTGCCAGCTCACGGACCATAGCGGGGACTGATGAGCAGTTCTTC. The full variable domain, rest sourced from reference TRBV18 and TRBJ2-1, is NAGVMQNPRHLVRRRGQEARLRCSPMKGHSHVYWYRQLPEEGLKFMVYLQKENIIDESGMPKERFSAEFPKEGPSILRIQQVVRGDSAAYFCASSRTIAGTDEQFFGPGTRLTVL.